What follows are 14 T cell receptor beta chains derived from one specimen sequenced in a study of beta chain features in type 1 diabetes. Isolated RNA was reverse transcribed in full, so expressed TCRB transcripts were sequenced. Only in-frame clones appear in the TCRdb table, and some are missing; sequencing was by immunoSEQ multiplex PCR. The repertoire holds some 150,000 clones, with more than 9% as singletons. Input material: naive CD4+ T cells from blood. These receptors all come from a man between 18 and 35 years old in good health.

This clone has a handful of counts. The chain carries TRBV30 and TRBJ2-3, with TRBD2 identical over 7 bases. Per the germline V gene, CDR1 is GTSNPN and CDR2 is SVGIG (reference sequence). V gave up 0 bases and J gave up 6 bases; unmatched junction bases: 6. The CDR3 has 14 amino acids. CDR3 nucleotides: TGTGCCTGGAGTGTCAGCGGGGAAGGCGATACGCAGTATTTT. It codes for CAWSVSGEGDTQYF.

This clone was detected only a few times. The chain is built from TRBV5-1 and TRBJ1-4; D remains unclear. Germline CDR1 SGHRS, CDR2 YFSETQ. V gave up 3 bases and J gave up 3 bases, with 12 bases separating them. This CDR3 is built from 15 residues. The CDR3: CASSWEGRANEKLFF. CDR3 DNA: TGCGCCAGCAGCTGGGAAGGGAGGGCTAATGAAAAACTGTTTTTT.

This clone was seen only a few times. The rearrangement uses TRBV7-2 and TRBJ2-3; 7 bases line up with TRBD2. The germline V gene encodes CDR1 SGHTA and CDR2 FQGNSA. The ends lost 4 bases at V and 2 bases at J; junction bases unmatched: 6. This CDR3 comprises 15 residues. Here the CDR3 DNA reads TGTGCCAGCAGCTCCCAGCGGGGAGCCACAGATACGCAGTATTTT. It yields the protein CASSSQRGATDTQYF.

This clone turned up a few times. The chain recombines TRBV27 with TRBJ1-6, with D possibly matching TRBD1 (6 bases). The V and J ends lost 4 bases and 4 bases respectively, with 17 bases between them. CDR1 MNHEY and CDR2 SMNVEV come from the germline V gene (reference sequence). The CDR3 extends over 17 amino acids. The CDR3 sequence: CASSSGGRGTYNSPLHF. The CDR3 DNA is TGTGCCAGCAGTTCGGGGGGGAGGGGGACTTATAATTCACCCCTCCACTTT.

This rearrangement joins TRBV5-1 to TRBJ2-3; perhaps TRBD2 as D (5 bases). The germline V gene encodes CDR1 SGHRS and CDR2 YFSETQ. V shed 9 bases and J shed 2 bases, with 19 bases lying between them. The CDR3 covers 15 residues. The CDR3 spells CATHPLPGVTDTQYF. For the CDR3, the DNA is TGCGCCACCCACCCTCTACCCGGGGTCACAGATACGCAGTATTTT.

In its sample, this clone was seen a few times. The chain employs TRBV5-1 and TRBJ2-7; a weak D match, TRBD1 (6 bases). This CDR3 has 17 residues. Deletions cut 5 bases from V and 0 bases from J, with 21 bases between. CDR1 is SGHRS and CDR2 is YFSETQ in the germline V gene. CDR3 coding DNA: TGCGCCAGCAGACCCCCCTTCAGGGGATCGAGCTCCTACGAGCAGTACTTC. It is translated as CASRPPFRGSSSYEQYF.

V is TRBV7-2 and J is TRBJ2-5; 10 bases are a match to TRBD2. The J call may not be correct, given that the DNA end is closer to TRBJ2-7. Germline lookup yields CDR1 SGHTA and CDR2 FQGNSA. The CDR3 consists of 16 residues. CDR3 DNA sequence: TGTGCCAGCAGTTACACCGGGACTAGCGCCACCTACGAGCAGTACTTC. It is translated as CASSYTGTSATYEQYF.

This clone was detected only a few times. This chain links TRBV9 with TRBJ2-3, with TRBD2 identical over 14 bases. CDR1 and CDR2 (germline): SGDLS, YYNGEE. The CDR3 runs 16 residues. The V and J ends lost 0 bases and 3 bases, in that order; junction bases with no gene match: 0. The CDR3 spells CASSVGLAGGTDTQYF. CDR3 sequence (DNA): TGTGCCAGCAGCGTAGGACTAGCGGGGGGGACAGATACGCAGTATTTT. The variable domain in full, with the rest retrieved from reference TRBV9 and TRBJ2-3, is DSGVTQTPKHLITATGQRVTLRCSPRSGDLSVYWYQQSLDQGLQFLIQYYNGEERAKGNILERFSAQQFPDLHSELNLSSLELGDSALYFCASSVGLAGGTDTQYFGPGTRLTVL.

This clone showed up many times. This sequence joins TRBV10-3 and TRBJ1-5, with a possible D match to TRBD1 (5 bases). Trimming took 1 base from V and 4 from J, leaving 8 bases between them. This CDR3 is 14 amino acids long. Germline loops: CDR1 ENHRY, CDR2 SYGVKD. The CDR3 loop reads CAISEYRRNQPQHF. As DNA, the CDR3 is TGTGCCATCAGTGAGTACAGGCGGAATCAGCCCCAGCATTTT.

This clone has more than one count but fewer than ten. This rearrangement joins TRBV7-2 to TRBJ2-3; 10 bases agree with TRBD2. Germline-derived CDR1 and CDR2 are SGHTA and FQGNSA. This CDR3 is 17 amino acids long. V lost 1 base and J lost 2; bases outside the gene matches: 6. DNA for the CDR3: TGTGCCAGCAGCTTAGTAGCTAGCGGGGGTGCCACAGATACGCAGTATTTT. Encoded protein: CASSLVASGGATDTQYF.

The V call is TRBV10-2, the J call TRBJ1-2; D is uncertain. This CDR3 region has 12 residues. Germline loops: CDR1 WSHSY, CDR2 SAAADI. The V and J ends lost 3 bases and 9 bases respectively, with 11 bases between them. CDR3 loop: CASSDWVRSYTF. The CDR3 DNA reads as TGCGCCAGCAGTGACTGGGTGAGGAGCTACACCTTC.

The V gene is TRBV18, the J gene TRBJ2-1; 10 bases map to TRBD1. Germline-derived CDR1 and CDR2 are KGHSH and LQKENI. Germline trimming cut 0 bases from V and 7 bases from J; bases unmatched to any gene: 6. The CDR3 consists of 16 residues. This CDR3 reads CASSPPRQGATNEQFF. DNA of the CDR3: TGTGCCAGCTCACCACCGCGACAGGGGGCAACAAATGAGCAGTTCTTC.

This clone was detected many times. This chain connects TRBV7-9 to TRBJ2-5; D may be TRBD2 (6 bases). This CDR3 is built from 14 residues. Trimming pared 5 bases from V and 2 bases from J, leaving 12 bases between. CDR1 is SEHNR, CDR2 FQNEAQ, per germline (reference sequence). CDR3 region: CASSPTLAQETQYF. The CDR3 DNA follows: TGTGCCAGCAGCCCGACACTAGCACAAGAGACCCAGTACTTC.

The chain joins TRBV7-9 to TRBJ2-3; TRBD2 aligns across 14 bases. This CDR3 region has 18 residues. Germline CDR1 SEHNR, CDR2 FQNEAQ (reference sequence). V lost 6 bases and J lost 0; bases outside the gene matches: 8. The CDR3 here is CASRKGTSGGPSTDTQYF. The CDR3 DNA reads TGTGCCAGCAGAAAAGGGACTAGCGGGGGCCCTAGCACAGATACGCAGTATTTT.